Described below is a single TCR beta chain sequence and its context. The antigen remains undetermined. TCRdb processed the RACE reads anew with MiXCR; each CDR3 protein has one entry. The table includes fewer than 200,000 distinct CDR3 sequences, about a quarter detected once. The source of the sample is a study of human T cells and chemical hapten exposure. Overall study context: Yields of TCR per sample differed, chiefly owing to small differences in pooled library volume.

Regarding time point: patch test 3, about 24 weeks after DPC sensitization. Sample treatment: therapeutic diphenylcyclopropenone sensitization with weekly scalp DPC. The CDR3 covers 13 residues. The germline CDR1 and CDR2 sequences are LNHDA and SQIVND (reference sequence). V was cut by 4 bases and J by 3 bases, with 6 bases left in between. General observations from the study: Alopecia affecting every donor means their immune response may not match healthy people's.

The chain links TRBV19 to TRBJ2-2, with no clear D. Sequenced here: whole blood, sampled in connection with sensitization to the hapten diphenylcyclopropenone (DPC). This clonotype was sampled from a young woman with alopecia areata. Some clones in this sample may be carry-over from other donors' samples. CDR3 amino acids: CASSTQYTGELFF. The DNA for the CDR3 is TGTGCCAGTAGTACACAGTACACCGGGGAGCTGTTTTTT.